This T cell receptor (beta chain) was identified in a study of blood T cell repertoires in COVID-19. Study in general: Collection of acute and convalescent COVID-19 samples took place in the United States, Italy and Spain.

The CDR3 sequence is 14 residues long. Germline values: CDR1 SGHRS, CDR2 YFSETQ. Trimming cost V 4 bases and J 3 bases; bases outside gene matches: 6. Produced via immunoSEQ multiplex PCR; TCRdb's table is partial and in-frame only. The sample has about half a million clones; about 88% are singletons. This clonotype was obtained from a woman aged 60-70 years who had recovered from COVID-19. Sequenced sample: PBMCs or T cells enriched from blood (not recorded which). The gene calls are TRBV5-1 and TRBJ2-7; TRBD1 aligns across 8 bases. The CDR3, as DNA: TGCGCCAGCAGCCCTAATACAGGGGGCTACGAGCAGTACTTC. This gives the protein CASSPNTGGYEQYF.